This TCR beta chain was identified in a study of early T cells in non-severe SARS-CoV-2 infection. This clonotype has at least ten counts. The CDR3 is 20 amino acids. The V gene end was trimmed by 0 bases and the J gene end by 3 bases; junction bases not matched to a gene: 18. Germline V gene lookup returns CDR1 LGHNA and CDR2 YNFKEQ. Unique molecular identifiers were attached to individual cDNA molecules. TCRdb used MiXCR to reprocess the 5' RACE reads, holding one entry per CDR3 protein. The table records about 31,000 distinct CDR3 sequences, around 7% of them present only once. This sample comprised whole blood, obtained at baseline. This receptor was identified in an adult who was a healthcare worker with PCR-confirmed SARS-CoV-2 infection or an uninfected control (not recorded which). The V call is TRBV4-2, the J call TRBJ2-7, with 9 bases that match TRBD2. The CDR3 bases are TGTGCCAGCAGCCAAGAGGCGATAGTAGCGGGAGTCTTCCCAGTCTACGAGCAGTACTTC. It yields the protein CASSQEAIVAGVFPVYEQYF.